This entry lists 27 T cell receptor beta chains sequenced from one sample in a study of cytomegalovirus exposure and HLA in healthy donors. The PCR was carried out with 60 Vbeta primers and 13 Jbeta primers. Sequencing was performed with immunoSEQ multiplex PCR; in TCRdb, only in-frame clones are kept and a portion is missing. Seen here are tens of thousands of clones, over 60% observed once, and the top ten hold 20% to 25%. The sample taken for sequencing was PBMCs. These receptors originate from a man in his forties or fifties in good health and CMV-seropositive.

V and J are TRBV10-3 and TRBJ2-7, with TRBD2 as a possible D gene (5 bases). From germline, CDR1 is ENHRY and CDR2 SYGVKD. V lost 4 bases, J lost 5 bases, and 9 bases lay in between. CDR3 length: 12 amino acids. The CDR3 region is CAISVEGHEQYF. Written as DNA, the CDR3 is TGTGCCATCAGTGTAGAGGGCCACGAGCAGTACTTC.

The genes are TRBV2 and TRBJ2-7, with 10 bases fitting TRBD1. J was trimmed by 4 bases and V by 5 bases; bases with no gene match: 5. CDR1 is SNHLY, CDR2 FYNNEI, per germline. The CDR3 contains 14 residues. The DNA of the CDR3 is TGTGCCAGCAGTCCGACAGGGGGCGGGTACGAGCAGTACTTC. It is translated as CASSPTGGGYEQYF.

The genes are TRBV5-6 and TRBJ2-7, with D maybe TRBD1 (8 bases). The germline V gene encodes CDR1 SGHDT and CDR2 YYEEEE. The CDR3 runs to 16 residues. Trimming removed 2 bases from V and 2 bases from J, with 17 bases in between. DNA of the CDR3: TGTGCCAGCAGCTTCTACAGGGGGGGGGTCGCCTACGAGCAGTACTTC. This gives the protein CASSFYRGGVAYEQYF.

The count of this clone is one. The V gene is TRBV5-1, the J gene TRBJ1-1; D possibly corresponds to TRBD1 (5 bases). Germline assignment: CDR1 SGHRS and CDR2 YFSETQ. V lost 5 bases and J lost 2, with 13 bases in between. The CDR3 sequence is 14 residues long. CDR3 coding DNA: TGCGCCAGCAGGGCTGGGCAGGGTAACACTGAAGCTTTCTTT. It is translated as CASRAGQGNTEAFF.

This chain uses TRBV19 with TRBJ2-1; 9 positions agree with TRBD1. The CDR3 spans 15 residues. Germline CDR1 LNHDA, CDR2 SQIVND (reference sequence). The V gene end was trimmed by 6 bases and the J gene end by 4 bases; junction bases not matched to a gene: 7. The CDR3 loop reads CASSITGTGYNEQFF. The DNA for the CDR3 is TGTGCCAGTAGCATTACCGGGACAGGGTACAATGAGCAGTTCTTC.

The chain links TRBV30 to TRBJ2-3, with TRBD2 matching over 9 bases. CDR3 size: 15 residues. V was clipped by 4 bases and J by 0 bases; unmatched bases: 5. CDR1 and CDR2 from the germline V gene are GTSNPN and SVGIG (reference sequence). The CDR3: CAWTRLAASTDTQYF. CDR3 nucleotides: TGTGCCTGGACCCGACTAGCGGCTAGCACAGATACGCAGTATTTT.

The J gene is TRBJ2-3, the V gene TRBV7-2; TRBD2 aligns across 12 bases. V shed 5 bases and J 2 bases; nucleotides not matched to a gene: 8. Germline assignment: CDR1 SGHTA and CDR2 FQGNSA. The CDR3 covers 17 residues. CDR3 coding DNA: TGTGCCAGCAGCCGGCCTAGCGGGAGGGCCAACACAGATACGCAGTATTTT. Its translation is CASSRPSGRANTDTQYF.

The V gene is TRBV5-1, the J gene TRBJ1-1; D possibly corresponds to TRBD1 (6 bases). Germline V lookup: CDR1 SGHRS, CDR2 YFSETQ. V was shortened by 0 bases and J by 12 bases, with 18 bases between the two germline ends. The CDR3 is 14 residues long. CDR3 residues: CASSLDGGAMFTFF. In DNA form, the CDR3 reads TGCGCCAGCAGCTTGGACGGGGGGGCGATGTTTACTTTCTTT.

This chain joins TRBV7-9 and TRBJ1-1; TRBD1 might be the D (5 bases). Trimming left V 5 bases short and J 1 base short, with 11 bases between. In germline, CDR1 is SEHNR, CDR2 FQNEAQ (reference sequence). The CDR3 extends over 14 amino acids. CDR3 sequence reads: CASSTSTGNTEAFF. CDR3 nucleotide sequence: TGTGCCAGCAGCACCAGCACAGGGAACACTGAAGCTTTCTTT.

The chain is built from TRBV6-4 and TRBJ2-2, with 7 bases identical to TRBD1. Germline values: CDR1 MRHNA, CDR2 SNTAGT. CDR3 length equals 14 residues. With V trimmed by 8 bases and J by 4 bases, 7 bases remained unmatched. The CDR3 region has the DNA TGTGCCAGCTCCCGAGCAGGGGGCACCGGGGAGCTGTTTTTT. Encoded protein: CASSRAGGTGELFF.

J is TRBJ1-1 and V is TRBV10-3, with 11 bases identical to TRBD1. The J segment lost 2 bases and the V segment lost 6 bases, leaving 2 bases of the junction unmatched. The CDR3 is made up of 14 amino acids. Germline lookup yields CDR1 ENHRY and CDR2 SYGVKD. The CDR3 DNA sequence: TGTGCCATCAGGGGACAGGGGGGAAACACTGAAGCTTTCTTT. Its translation: CAIRGQGGNTEAFF.

The gene calls are TRBV29-1 and TRBJ1-2; 8 bases agree with TRBD1. After removal of 1 base from V and 6 bases from J, the junction contained 13 bases not matched to a gene. Per the germline V gene, CDR1 is SQVTM and CDR2 is ANQGSEA. The CDR3 has 16 residues. CDR3 in DNA: TGCAGCGTTGAAGGTCCACCCCCAGGGGGCCGCCATGGCTACACCTTC. Residues: CSVEGPPPGGRHGYTF.

The chain employs TRBV10-2 and TRBJ2-1, with 9 bases lining up with TRBD2. V lost 5 bases and J lost 5; bases outside the gene matches: 7. CDR1 and CDR2 (germline): WSHSY, SAAADI. The CDR3 spans 15 residues. The DNA of the CDR3 is TGCGCCAGCAGTCCTCGCGGGGGGGCTCACAATGAGCAGTTCTTC. Amino acids: CASSPRGGAHNEQFF.

This clone occurred a few times. The chain has TRBV15 and TRBJ2-3; 9 bases agree with TRBD1. The J segment lost 7 bases and the V segment lost 0 bases, leaving 5 bases of the junction unmatched. This CDR3 is 15 amino acids long. Germline V gives CDR1 LNHNV, CDR2 YYDKDF (reference sequence). CDR3 sequence reads: CATSRDLGTGNTQYF. CDR3 bases: TGTGCCACCAGCAGAGACCTCGGGACAGGGAATACGCAGTATTTT.

The chain combines TRBV27 with TRBJ2-7; a possible D gene is TRBD1 (6 bases). The CDR3 totals 14 residues. Germline CDR1 reads MNHEY; CDR2 reads SMNVEV (reference sequence). V lost 5 bases and J 2 bases, leaving 13 bases between the germline ends. The CDR3: CASSGQGLTYEQYF. Written as DNA, the CDR3 is TGTGCCAGCAGTGGGCAGGGGCTCACCTACGAGCAGTACTTC.

The chain combines TRBV9 with TRBJ1-1; D may be TRBD1 (5 bases). The V gene's germline CDR1 is SGDLS and CDR2 YYNGEE. The ends were cut back, 3 bases at V and 2 bases at J, with 17 bases in the middle. The CDR3 sequence is 16 residues long. The CDR3 DNA is TGTGCCAGCAGCGCCAGTCATACAGGATACAACACTGAAGCTTTCTTT. Its translation: CASSASHTGYNTEAFF. Drawing the rest from reference TRBV9 and TRBJ1-1, the complete variable domain is DSGVTQTPKHLITATGQRVTLRCSPRSGDLSVYWYQQSLDQGLQFLIQYYNGEERAKGNILERFSAQQFPDLHSELNLSSLELGDSALYFCASSASHTGYNTEAFFGQGTRLTVV.

The chain joins TRBV9 to TRBJ1-2; 9 bases agree with TRBD1. CDR3 length equals 15 residues. Germline V lookup: CDR1 SGDLS, CDR2 YYNGEE. With 3 bases clipped from V and 6 bases from J, the junction kept 9 bases outside the gene matches. CDR3 region: CASSEQGARSDGYTF. CDR3 nucleotides: TGTGCCAGCAGCGAACAGGGGGCGCGATCTGATGGCTACACCTTC.

The chain is built from TRBV27 and TRBJ2-2, with D possibly matching TRBD2 (5 bases). This CDR3 has 12 residues. V dropped 5 bases and J dropped 7 bases, with 8 bases sitting between them. Germline CDR1 is MNHEY and CDR2 is SMNVEV (reference sequence). Here the CDR3 DNA reads TGTGCCAGCAGTAGGACTTTCGGGGAGCTGTTTTTT. Encoded protein: CASSRTFGELFF.

The genes are TRBV10-1 and TRBJ2-7, with unresolved D. V shed 0 bases and J shed 10 bases, with 13 bases lying between them. The CDR3 contains 13 residues. Germline lookup yields CDR1 WNHNN and CDR2 SYGVQD (reference sequence). The CDR3 DNA reads TGCGCCAGCAGTGAGTCGGGTACCCGAGGACAGTACTTC. Protein sequence: CASSESGTRGQYF.

The chain combines TRBV7-2 with TRBJ2-1; the D gene is possibly TRBD1 (5 bases). V lost 6 bases to trimming and J lost 0 bases, with 12 bases between them. The CDR3 consists of 15 residues. Germline values: CDR1 SGHTA, CDR2 FQGNSA. The CDR3 DNA reads TGTGCCAGCAGATACACAGGAAGCTCCTACAATGAGCAGTTCTTC. Protein sequence: CASRYTGSSYNEQFF.

Only one count was recorded for this clone. This sequence joins TRBV28 and TRBJ2-3; D perhaps matches TRBD1 (6 bases). There are 13 residues in the CDR3. Germline assignment: CDR1 MDHEN and CDR2 SYDVKM. V was cut by 7 bases and J by 3 bases, with 11 bases left in between. The CDR3 loop is CASKEQGTDTQYF. For the CDR3, the DNA is TGTGCCAGCAAAGAACAGGGTACAGATACGCAGTATTTT.

The gene calls are TRBV6-6 and TRBJ1-1, with D perhaps matching TRBD1 (5 bases). Germline values: CDR1 MNHNY, CDR2 SVGAGI (reference sequence). The CDR3 has 16 residues. V was shortened by 4 bases and J by 0 bases, with 15 bases between the two germline ends. The chain's CDR3 is CASSSRPGGLNTEAFF. The CDR3 region has the DNA TGTGCCAGCAGTTCCCGTCCGGGGGGGTTGAACACTGAAGCTTTCTTT.

V is TRBV7-9 and J is TRBJ1-5, with a possible D match to TRBD1 (5 bases). Deletions cut 2 bases from V and 4 bases from J, with 18 bases between. Germline loops: CDR1 SEHNR, CDR2 FQNEAQ (reference sequence). The CDR3 spans 17 residues. The chain's CDR3 is CASSLTGWGGENQPQHF. For the CDR3, the DNA is TGTGCCAGCAGCTTAACTGGTTGGGGGGGGGAGAATCAGCCCCAGCATTTT.

V is TRBV19 and J is TRBJ2-3; the match to TRBD2 covers 11 bases. This CDR3 region has 16 residues. The trim removed 4 bases at V and 0 bases at J, leaving 3 bases unmatched. Germline-derived CDR1 and CDR2 are LNHDA and SQIVND (reference sequence). The CDR3 protein is CASSTRTSGSTDTQYF. CDR3 nucleotide sequence: TGTGCCAGTAGTACGCGGACTAGCGGGAGCACAGATACGCAGTATTTT.

Concerning this clone itself: No conserved phenylalanine or tryptophan ends this CDR3, so it is likely a read error. The J gene is TRBJ1-4, the V gene TRBV4-3, with TRBD1 as a possible D gene (6 bases). The CDR3 loop spans 15 amino acids. V was cut by 2 bases and J by 8 bases, with 15 bases left in between. Looked up from germline, CDR1 is LGHNA and CDR2 is YSLEER. The CDR3 loop reads CASSQIRGLMEKLFV. The DNA for the CDR3 is TGCGCCAGCAGCCAAATCAGGGGCCTAATGGAAAAACTGTTTGTT.

This rearrangement joins TRBV11-3 to TRBJ2-1, with TRBD2 identical over 16 bases. CDR1 is SGHNT and CDR2 is YENEEA in the germline V gene. CDR3 length: 19 residues. V lost 1 base to trimming and J lost 7 bases; unmatched junction nucleotides: 10. For the CDR3, the DNA is TGTGCCAGCAGCTTAGCCGGGACTAGCGGGGGGGCGATGTCAAATGAGCAGTTCTTC. This translates into CASSLAGTSGGAMSNEQFF.

The chain has TRBV2 and TRBJ1-5, with 7 positions matching TRBD1. V was pared by 8 bases and J by 8 bases, with 15 bases of the junction left unmatched. The CDR3 length is 15 residues. The germline V gene has CDR1 SNHLY and CDR2 FYNNEI. CDR3 residues: CASVETGLKREPQHF. The CDR3 DNA reads as TGTGCCAGCGTAGAGACAGGGCTTAAACGGGAGCCCCAGCATTTT.